This T cell receptor (beta chain) was identified in a study of siplizumab effects on memory and regulatory T cells. With respect to this clone: Its antigen is currently unknown.

Study-level points and caveats: Whether the proliferating Tregs (from siplizumab cultures) were suppressive was not confirmed. Neither a naive nor a memory phenotype was assignable to roughly 80-95% of proliferating CD4+ or CD8+ clones. Alloreactive sequences tracing back to unstimulated CD4+ memory cells fell significantly with siplizumab.

The table came from immunoSEQ multiplex PCR; TCRdb's copy has only in-frame clones and leaves some out. The data hold around 110,000 clones, with approximately 94% observed a single time. Looked up from germline, CDR1 is SGHRS and CDR2 is YFSETQ. This CDR3 has 13 amino acids. Trimming took 4 bases from V and 8 from J, leaving 13 bases between them. The clonotype was recovered from a human donor in good health. V gene TRBV5-1 combines with J gene TRBJ2-1; D possibly corresponds to TRBD1 (6 bases). Sequencing used non-Treg CD4+ T cells sorted from blood. CDR3 bases: TGCGCCAGCAGCCACGGACAGTTCGATGAGCAGTTCTTC. Its protein is CASSHGQFDEQFF.